This T cell receptor (beta chain) was found in a study of T cell changes during pregnancy in multiple sclerosis. CDR1 is MNHNS and CDR2 is SASEGT in the germline V gene. The CDR3 is made up of 13 amino acids. J gave up 6 bases and V 10 bases, and 10 bases lay outside the gene matches. Repertoires were generated with immunoSEQ multiplex PCR, while TCRdb's copy carries only in-frame clones and drops some. The data hold around 30,000 clones, with 89% observed a single time. The V call is TRBV6-1, the J call TRBJ2-5; 8 bases align to TRBD1. The sequencing used CD8+ T cells from peripheral blood mononuclear cells, collected in the second trimester of pregnancy. This sequence originates from a female donor with multiple sclerosis, enrolled in a pregnancy study. The CDR3 loop is CATALGQGKTQYF. CDR3 DNA sequence: TGTGCCACCGCCCTCGGACAGGGTAAGACCCAGTACTTC.